This entry is about one T cell receptor beta chain. As yet, its antigen is unknown. V was cut by 4 bases and J by 9 bases, with 10 bases left in between. From germline, CDR1 is SGHTA and CDR2 FQGNSA. This CDR3 contains 12 residues. Measured with immunoSEQ multiplex PCR; TCRdb has only the in-frame clones, and not every one. The table has about 130,000 clones, about 86% seen once; the top ten hold approximately 12%. The data are from a study of T cell responses to AZD1222 COVID-19 vaccine. Study-wide results and caveats: At baseline, just a handful of AZD1222 recipients tested seropositive. Repertoires were obtained only post-peak T cell response.

Here the sequenced sample was peripheral blood, taken on day 0 of AZD1222 vaccination. The chain joins TRBV7-2 to TRBJ2-1, with no clear D. This TCR was sampled from an adult in good health. The CDR3 nucleotides are TGTGCCAGCAGCTCCGACGTAGGTGAGCAGTTCTTC. Amino acids: CASSSDVGEQFF.